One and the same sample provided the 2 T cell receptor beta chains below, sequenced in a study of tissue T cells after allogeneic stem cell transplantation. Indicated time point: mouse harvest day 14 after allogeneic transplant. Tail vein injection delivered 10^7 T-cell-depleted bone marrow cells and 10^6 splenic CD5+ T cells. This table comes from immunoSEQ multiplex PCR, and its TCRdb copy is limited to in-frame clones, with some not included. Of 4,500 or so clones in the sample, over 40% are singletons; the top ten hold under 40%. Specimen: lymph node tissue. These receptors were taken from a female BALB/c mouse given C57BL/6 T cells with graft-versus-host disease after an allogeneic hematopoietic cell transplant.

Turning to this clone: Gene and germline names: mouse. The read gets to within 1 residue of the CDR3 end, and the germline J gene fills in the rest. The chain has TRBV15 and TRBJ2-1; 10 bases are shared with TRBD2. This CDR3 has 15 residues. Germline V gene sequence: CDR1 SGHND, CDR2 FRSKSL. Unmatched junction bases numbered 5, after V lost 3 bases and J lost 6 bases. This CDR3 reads CASSFNWGGSAEQFF. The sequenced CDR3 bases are TGTGCCAGCAGTTTTAACTGGGGGGGGTCTGCTGAGCAGTTC.

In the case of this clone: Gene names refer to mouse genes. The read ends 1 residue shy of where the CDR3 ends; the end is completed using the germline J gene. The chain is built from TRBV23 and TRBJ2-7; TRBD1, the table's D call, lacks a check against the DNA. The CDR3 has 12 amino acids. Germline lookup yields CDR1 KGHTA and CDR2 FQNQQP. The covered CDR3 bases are TGCTCCAGCAGTCATGACAGGGCTGAACAGTAC. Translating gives CSSSHDRAEQY. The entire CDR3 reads CSSSHDRAEQYF.